Shown below are 2 T cell receptor beta chains from a single sample sequenced in a study of control samples from healthy donors and cancer patients. Method: immunoSEQ multiplex PCR; TCRdb's copy keeps in-frame clones and lacks some. In the table there are about 70,000 clones, roughly 84% of which are singletons. The sample consisted of PBMCs. All receptors derive from a woman in her 50s with lung cancer.

The chain combines TRBV24-1 with TRBJ2-7; D gene ambiguous. V gave up 4 bases and J gave up 2 bases, with 11 bases separating them. Germline V CDR1 and CDR2: KGHDR, SFDVKD. This CDR3 spans 14 amino acids. The CDR3 nucleotides are TGTGCCACCAGTGACTCGGGCCGCACCTACGAGCAGTACTTC. It yields the protein CATSDSGRTYEQYF.

The chain recombines TRBV7-7 with TRBJ2-2; 12 positions match TRBD2. The CDR3 covers 17 residues. Germline values: CDR1 SSHAT, CDR2 FNYEAQ (reference sequence). The junction had 7 bases not matched to a gene; V was cut back by 2 bases and J by 6 bases. The CDR3 sequence is CASSLSLAGGLPGELFF. The CDR3 DNA reads as TGTGCCAGCAGCTTAAGCCTAGCGGGGGGGCTACCCGGGGAGCTGTTTTTT.